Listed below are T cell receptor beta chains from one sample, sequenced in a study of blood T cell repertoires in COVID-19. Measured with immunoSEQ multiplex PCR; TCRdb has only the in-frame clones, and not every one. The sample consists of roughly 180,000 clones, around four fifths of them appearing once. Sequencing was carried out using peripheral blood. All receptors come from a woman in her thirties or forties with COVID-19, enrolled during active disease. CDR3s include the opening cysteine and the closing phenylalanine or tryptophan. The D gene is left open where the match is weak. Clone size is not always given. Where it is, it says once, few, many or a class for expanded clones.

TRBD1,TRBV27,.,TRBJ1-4,CASSFRDRVNEKLFF,TGTGCCAGCAGTTTTCGGGACAGGGTAAATGAAAAACTGTTTTTT
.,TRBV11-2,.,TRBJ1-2,CASSLGAPGYTF,TGTGCCAGCAGCTTAGGAGCTCCGGGCTACACCTTC
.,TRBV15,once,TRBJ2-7,CATSRDPDSYEQYF,TGTGCCACCAGCAGAGATCCAGACTCCTACGAGCAGTACTTC
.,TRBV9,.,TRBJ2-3,CASSASVPDTQYF,TGTGCCAGCAGCGCCTCGGTTCCAGATACGCAGTATTTT
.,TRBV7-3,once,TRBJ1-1,CASSLQGWSTEAFF,TGTGCCAGCAGCTTACAGGGATGGAGCACTGAAGCTTTCTTT
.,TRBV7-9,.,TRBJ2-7,CASSRRGPYEQYF,TGTGCCAGCAGTCGCAGGGGCCCCTACGAGCAGTACTTC
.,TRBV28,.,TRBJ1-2,CASSFATYGYTF,TGTGCCAGCAGTTTCGCAACTTATGGCTACACCTTC
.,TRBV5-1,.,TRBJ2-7,CASSAHGIEQYF,TGCGCCAGCAGCGCTCACGGTATCGAGCAGTACTTC
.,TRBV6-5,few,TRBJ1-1,CASSFQGWSRGTEAFF,TGTGCCAGCAGTTTCCAGGGGTGGAGTCGTGGCACTGAAGCTTTCTTT
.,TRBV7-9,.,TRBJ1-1,CASSYQGGINTEAFF,TGTGCCAGCAGTTATCAGGGTGGAATAAACACTGAAGCTTTCTTT
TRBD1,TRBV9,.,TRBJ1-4,CASSLYSGTGGFLTNEKLFF,TGTGCCAGCAGTTTATATTCCGGGACAGGGGGCTTTTTGACTAATGAAAAACTGTTTTTT
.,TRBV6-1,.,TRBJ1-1,CASSEALGGKAFF,TGTGCCAGCAGTGAAGCGCTTGGGGGGAAGGCTTTCTTT
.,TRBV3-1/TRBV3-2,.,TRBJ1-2,CASSRRDTLGGYTF,TGTGCCAGCAGCCGCCGGGACACCTTGGGGGGCTACACCTTC
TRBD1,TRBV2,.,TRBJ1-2,CASSPTGGTYGYTF,TGTGCCAGCAGTCCGACAGGGGGGACCTATGGCTACACCTTC
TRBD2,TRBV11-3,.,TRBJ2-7,CASSKKRAGGNPYEQYF,TGTGCCAGCAGCAAAAAACGGGCGGGAGGTAACCCCTACGAGCAGTACTTC
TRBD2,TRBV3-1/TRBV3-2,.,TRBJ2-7,CASSSTSGGPYEQYF,TGTGCCAGCAGTTCGACTAGCGGGGGGCCCTACGAGCAGTACTTC
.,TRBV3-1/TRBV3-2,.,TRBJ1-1,CASSSLPGGYTEAFF,TGTGCCAGCAGTTCTCTTCCCGGCGGGTACACTGAAGCTTTCTTT
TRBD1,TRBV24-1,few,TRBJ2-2,CATSDLRRQGVAGELFF,TGTGCCACCAGTGATTTGCGGAGACAGGGGGTTGCGGGGGAGCTGTTTTTT
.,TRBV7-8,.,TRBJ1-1,CASRFGELGTEAFF,TGTGCCAGCAGATTCGGGGAGTTGGGCACTGAAGCTTTCTTT
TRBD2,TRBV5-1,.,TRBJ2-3,CASSRSGGAVTDTQYF,TGCGCCAGCAGCCGTAGCGGGGGCGCCGTAACAGATACGCAGTATTTT
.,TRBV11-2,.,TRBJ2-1,CASSLGQGSYNEQFF,TGTGCCAGCAGCTTAGGTCAGGGAAGCTACAATGAGCAGTTCTTC
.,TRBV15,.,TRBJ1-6,CATSRERAANSPLHF,TGTGCCACCAGCAGAGAGAGAGCGGCAAATTCACCCCTCCACTTT
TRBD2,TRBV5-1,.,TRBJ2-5,CASSLGLREGQETQYF,TGCGCCAGCAGCTTGGGTCTGCGGGAGGGGCAAGAGACCCAGTACTTC
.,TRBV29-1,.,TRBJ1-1,CSVVAPPPMNTEAFF,TGCAGCGTAGTAGCGCCCCCTCCCATGAACACTGAAGCTTTCTTT
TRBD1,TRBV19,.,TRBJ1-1,CATLQGWESTEAFF,TGTGCCACCCTACAGGGGTGGGAAAGCACTGAAGCTTTCTTT
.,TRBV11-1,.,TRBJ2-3,CASSPRLFGEADTQYF,TGTGCCAGCAGCCCCCGGTTATTCGGGGAGGCAGATACGCAGTATTTT
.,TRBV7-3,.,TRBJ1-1,CASSFLFRRGAYTEAFF,TGTGCCAGCAGCTTTCTTTTTCGACGGGGGGCTTACACTGAAGCTTTCTTT
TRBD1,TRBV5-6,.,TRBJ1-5,CASSPRDSQYSNQPQHF,TGTGCCAGCAGCCCCCGGGACAGTCAGTATAGCAATCAGCCCCAGCATTTT
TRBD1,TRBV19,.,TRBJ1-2,CASSALDRSDGYTF,TGTGCCAGTAGTGCCTTGGACAGGTCTGATGGCTACACCTTC
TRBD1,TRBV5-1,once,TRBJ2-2,CASIQGDRDTGELFF,TGCGCCAGCATTCAGGGGGACCGGGACACCGGGGAGCTGTTTTTT
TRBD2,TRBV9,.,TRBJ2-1,CASTGGSGSAYNEQFF,TGTGCCAGCACCGGGGGGAGCGGGAGCGCCTACAATGAGCAGTTCTTC
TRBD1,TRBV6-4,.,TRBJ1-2,CASSEGTGGFGGYTF,TGTGCCAGCAGCGAAGGGACAGGGGGCTTTGGTGGCTACACCTTC
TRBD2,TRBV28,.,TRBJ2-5,CASSSAGGVETQYF,TGTGCCAGCAGCTCAGCGGGAGGTGTGGAGACCCAGTACTTC
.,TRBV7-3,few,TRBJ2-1,CASSVTPAYDNEQFF,TGTGCCAGCAGCGTCACCCCTGCCTACGACAATGAGCAGTTCTTC
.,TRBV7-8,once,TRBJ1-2,CASSPLGERMGGYTF,TGTGCCAGCAGCCCCTTGGGAGAACGAATGGGTGGCTACACCTTC
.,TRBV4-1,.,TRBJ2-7,CASSQLGFSLEQYF,TGCGCCAGCAGCCAATTGGGCTTCTCCTTGGAGCAGTACTTC
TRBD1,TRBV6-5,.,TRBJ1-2,CASSKGAEGAGGYTF,TGTGCCAGCAGTAAGGGGGCGGAGGGGGCGGGCGGCTACACCTTC
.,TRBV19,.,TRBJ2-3,CASSIKGTDTQYF,TGTGCCAGTAGTATAAAGGGGACAGATACGCAGTATTTT